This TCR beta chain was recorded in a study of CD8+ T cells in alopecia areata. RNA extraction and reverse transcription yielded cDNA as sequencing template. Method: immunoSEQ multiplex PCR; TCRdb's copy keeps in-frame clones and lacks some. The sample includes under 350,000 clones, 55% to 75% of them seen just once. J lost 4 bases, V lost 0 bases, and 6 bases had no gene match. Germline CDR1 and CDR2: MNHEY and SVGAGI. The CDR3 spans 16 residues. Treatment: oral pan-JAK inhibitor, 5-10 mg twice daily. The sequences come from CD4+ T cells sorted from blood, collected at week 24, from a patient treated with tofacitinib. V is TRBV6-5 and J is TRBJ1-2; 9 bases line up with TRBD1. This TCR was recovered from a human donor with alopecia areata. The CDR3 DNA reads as TGTGCCAGCAGTTACTCGGGCGGGACAGGGATCTATGGCTACACCTTC. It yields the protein CASSYSGGTGIYGYTF.